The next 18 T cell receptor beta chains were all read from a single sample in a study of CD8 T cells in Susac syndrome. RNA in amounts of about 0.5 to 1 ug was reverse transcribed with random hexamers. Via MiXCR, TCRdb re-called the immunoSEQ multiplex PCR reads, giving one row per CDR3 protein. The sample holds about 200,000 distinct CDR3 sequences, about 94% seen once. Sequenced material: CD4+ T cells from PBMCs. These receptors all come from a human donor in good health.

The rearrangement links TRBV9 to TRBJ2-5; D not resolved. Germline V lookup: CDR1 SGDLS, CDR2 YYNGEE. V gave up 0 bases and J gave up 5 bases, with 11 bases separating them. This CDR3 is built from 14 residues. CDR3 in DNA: TGTGCCAGCAGCGTAGGCCCGGCCGGGGAGACCCAGTACTTC. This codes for CASSVGPAGETQYF.

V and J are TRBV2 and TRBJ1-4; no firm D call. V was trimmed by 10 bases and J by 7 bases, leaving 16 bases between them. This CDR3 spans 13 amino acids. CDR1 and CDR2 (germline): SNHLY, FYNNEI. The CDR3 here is CATSQGYREKLFF. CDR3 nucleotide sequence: TGTGCCACCTCACAAGGTTATCGTGAAAAACTGTTTTTT.

The CDR3 DNA sequence: TGTGCCAGCAGTTCCTCGACAGGGAATTCACCCCTCCACTTT. Its protein is CASSSSTGNSPLHF. V gene TRBV12-3 or TRBV12-4 combines with J gene TRBJ1-6; 7 bases match TRBD1. The CDR3 covers 14 residues. V dropped 4 bases and J dropped 7; count of bases not matched to a gene: 4.

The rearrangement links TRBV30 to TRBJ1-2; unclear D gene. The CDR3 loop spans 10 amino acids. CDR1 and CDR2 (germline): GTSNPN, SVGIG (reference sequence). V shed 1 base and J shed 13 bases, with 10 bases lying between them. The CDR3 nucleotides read TGTGCCTGGAGTGGCAGGCAAAGCACCTTC. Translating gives CAWSGRQSTF.

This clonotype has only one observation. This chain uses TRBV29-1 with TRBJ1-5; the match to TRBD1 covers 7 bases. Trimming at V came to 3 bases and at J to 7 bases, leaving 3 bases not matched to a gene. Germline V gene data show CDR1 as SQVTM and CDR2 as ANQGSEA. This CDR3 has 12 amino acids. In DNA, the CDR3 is TGCAGCGTTGACCAGGGGGACCAGCCCCAGCATTTT. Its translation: CSVDQGDQPQHF.

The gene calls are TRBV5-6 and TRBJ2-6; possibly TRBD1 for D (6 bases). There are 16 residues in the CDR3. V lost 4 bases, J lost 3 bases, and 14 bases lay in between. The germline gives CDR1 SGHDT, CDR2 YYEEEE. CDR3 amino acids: CASSVHRASGANVLTF. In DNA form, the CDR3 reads TGTGCCAGCAGCGTACACAGGGCGAGTGGGGCCAACGTCCTGACTTTC.

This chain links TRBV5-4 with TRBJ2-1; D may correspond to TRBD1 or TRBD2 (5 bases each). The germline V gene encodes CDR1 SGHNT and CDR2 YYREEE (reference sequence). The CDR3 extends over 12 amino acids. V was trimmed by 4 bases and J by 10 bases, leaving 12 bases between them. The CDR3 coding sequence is TGTGCCAGCAGCATTTCGGGGCAAGAGCAGTTCTTC. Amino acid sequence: CASSISGQEQFF. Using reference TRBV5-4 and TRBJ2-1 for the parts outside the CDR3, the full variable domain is ETGVTQSPTHLIKTRGQQVTLRCSSQSGHNTVSWYQQALGQGPQFIFQYYREEENGRGNFPPRFSGLQFPNYSSELNVNALELDDSALYLCASSISGQEQFFGPGTRLTVL.

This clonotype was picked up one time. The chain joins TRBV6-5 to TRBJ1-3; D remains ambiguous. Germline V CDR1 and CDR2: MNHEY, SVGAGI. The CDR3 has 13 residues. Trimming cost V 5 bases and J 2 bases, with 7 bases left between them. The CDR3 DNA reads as TGTGCCAGCAGTCGGGTAGCTGGAAACACCATATATTTT. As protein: CASSRVAGNTIYF.

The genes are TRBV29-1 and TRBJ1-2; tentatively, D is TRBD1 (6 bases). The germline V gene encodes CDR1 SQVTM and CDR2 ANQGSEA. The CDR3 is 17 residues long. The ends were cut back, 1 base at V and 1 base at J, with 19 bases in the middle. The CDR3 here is CSVEGTRTDRLNYGYTF. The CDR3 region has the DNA TGCAGCGTTGAAGGTACGCGGACTGACAGGCTTAACTATGGCTACACCTTC. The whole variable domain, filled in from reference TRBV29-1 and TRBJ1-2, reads SAVISQKPSRDICQRGTSLTIQCQVDSQVTMMFWYRQQPGQSLTLIATANQGSEATYESGFVIDKFPISRPNLTFSTLTVSNMSPEDSSIYLCSVEGTRTDRLNYGYTFGSGTRLTVV.

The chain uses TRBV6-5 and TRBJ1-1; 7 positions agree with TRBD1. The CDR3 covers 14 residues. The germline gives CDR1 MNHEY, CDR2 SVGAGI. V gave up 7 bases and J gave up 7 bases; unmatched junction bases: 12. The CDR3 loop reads CASNKLQGWGEAFF. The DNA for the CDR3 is TGTGCCAGCAACAAATTACAGGGGTGGGGTGAAGCTTTCTTT.

The CDR3 nucleotides are TGCAGTGCTGGGGGGGGCCTAAGTGCGCAGTATTTT. This codes for CSAGGGLSAQYF. The V call is TRBV20-1, the J call TRBJ2-3, with a weak D call TRBD2 (7 bases). V shed 5 bases and J shed 10 bases, with 16 bases lying between them. CDR1 is DFQATT, CDR2 SNEGSKA, per germline (reference sequence). CDR3 size: 12 residues.

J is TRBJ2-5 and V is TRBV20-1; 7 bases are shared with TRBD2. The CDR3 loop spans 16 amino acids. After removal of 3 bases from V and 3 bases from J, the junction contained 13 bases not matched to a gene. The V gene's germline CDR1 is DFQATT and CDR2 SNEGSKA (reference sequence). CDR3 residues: CSARGGDVTIKETQYF. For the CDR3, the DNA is TGCAGTGCTAGGGGGGGGGATGTAACCATCAAAGAGACCCAGTACTTC.

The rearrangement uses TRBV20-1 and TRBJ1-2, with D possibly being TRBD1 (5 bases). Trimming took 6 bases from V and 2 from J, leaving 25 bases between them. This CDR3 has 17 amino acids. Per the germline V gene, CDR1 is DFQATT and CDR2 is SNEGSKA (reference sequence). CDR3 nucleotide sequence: TGCAGTGCAACTACCACGGGGACGGACGGAAGAAACTATGGCTACACCTTC. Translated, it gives CSATTTGTDGRNYGYTF.

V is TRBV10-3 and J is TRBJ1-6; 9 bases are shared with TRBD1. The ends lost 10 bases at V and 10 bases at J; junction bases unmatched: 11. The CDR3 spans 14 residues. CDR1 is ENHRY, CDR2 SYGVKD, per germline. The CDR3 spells CATHLDRGGSPLHF. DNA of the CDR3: TGTGCCACCCACCTGGACAGGGGAGGGTCACCCCTCCACTTT.

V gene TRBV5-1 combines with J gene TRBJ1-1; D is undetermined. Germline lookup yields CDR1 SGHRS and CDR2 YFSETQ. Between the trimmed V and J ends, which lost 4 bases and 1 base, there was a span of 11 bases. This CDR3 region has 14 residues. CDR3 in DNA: TGCGCCAGCAGCCTCCGGTTGGGGAACACTGAAGCTTTCTTT. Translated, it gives CASSLRLGNTEAFF.

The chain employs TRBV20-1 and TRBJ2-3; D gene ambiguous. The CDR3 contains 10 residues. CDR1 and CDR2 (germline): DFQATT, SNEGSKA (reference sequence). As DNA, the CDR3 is TGCAGCCTAAGACGCGATACGCAGTATTTT. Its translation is CSLRRDTQYF.

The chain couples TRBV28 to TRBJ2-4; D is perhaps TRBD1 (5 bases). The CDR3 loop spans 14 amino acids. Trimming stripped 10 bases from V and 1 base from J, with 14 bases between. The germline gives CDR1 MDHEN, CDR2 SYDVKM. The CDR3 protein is CATRERGAKNIQYF. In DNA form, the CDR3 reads TGTGCCACCCGAGAAAGGGGTGCCAAAAACATTCAGTACTTC.

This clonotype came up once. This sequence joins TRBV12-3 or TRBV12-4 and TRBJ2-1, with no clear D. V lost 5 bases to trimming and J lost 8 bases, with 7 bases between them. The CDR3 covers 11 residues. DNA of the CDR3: TGTGCCAGCAGTACCTGGGATGAGCAGTTCTTC. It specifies CASSTWDEQFF.